The 5 T cell receptor beta chains below were found in one sample sequenced in a study of OX40 agonist ivuxolimab in advanced cancers. Profiling relied on immunoSEQ multiplex PCR, and the TCRdb table lists in-frame clones only, not all of them. The sample shows around 30,000 clones, about 86% of them seen only once. This sample comprised CD4+ or CD8+ T cells sorted from blood, obtained in a trial of the OX40 agonist ivuxolimab. These receptors were taken from an adult with an advanced solid tumor such as melanoma, head and neck, liver or kidney cancer.

The chain is built from TRBV9 and TRBJ2-2, with 8 bases lining up with TRBD2. This CDR3 has 15 amino acids. Trimming at V came to 3 bases and at J to 1 base, leaving 2 bases not matched to a gene. Looked up from germline, CDR1 is SGDLS and CDR2 is YYNGEE. CDR3 nucleotides: TGTGCCAGCAGCGCCCTAGCGGGGAACACCGGGGAGCTGTTTTTT. Translated: CASSALAGNTGELFF.

The V gene is TRBV27, the J gene TRBJ1-5; D is uncertain. Per germline, CDR1 MNHEY and CDR2 SMNVEV (reference sequence). The V gene lost 0 bases and the J gene lost 6 bases, with 12 bases spanning the gap. The CDR3 loop spans 15 amino acids. The chain's CDR3 is CASSLSRTGGQPQHF. CDR3 nucleotides: TGTGCCAGCAGTTTATCCAGGACCGGAGGTCAGCCCCAGCATTTT.

The rearrangement links TRBV29-1 to TRBJ2-1, with TRBD1 matching 7 bases. The V and J ends lost 5 bases and 7 bases, in that order; junction bases with no gene match: 5. This CDR3 comprises 12 residues. Germline CDR1 and CDR2: SQVTM and ANQGSEA. The CDR3 DNA reads as TGCAGCGTTATGCGACAGGGAAATGAGCAGTTCTTC. Translated, it gives CSVMRQGNEQFF.

This clone is a singleton in its sample. The chain has TRBV15 and TRBJ2-7; unclear D gene. Per the germline V gene, CDR1 is LNHNV and CDR2 is YYDKDF (reference sequence). V was shortened by 9 bases and J by 2 bases, with 14 bases between the two germline ends. The CDR3 spans 13 residues. The CDR3 DNA reads TGTGCCACATCCATCAGAGGCGCCTACGAGCAGTACTTC. Amino acid sequence: CATSIRGAYEQYF.

The rearrangement uses TRBV6-1 and TRBJ2-7; TRBD1 might be the D (5 bases). This CDR3 has 16 residues. The germline gives CDR1 MNHNS, CDR2 SASEGT. Trimming pared 2 bases from V and 0 bases from J, leaving 14 bases between. CDR3 coding DNA: TGTGCCAGCAGTGAATTCCGGCAGGGCACCTCCTACGAGCAGTACTTC. It encodes CASSEFRQGTSYEQYF.